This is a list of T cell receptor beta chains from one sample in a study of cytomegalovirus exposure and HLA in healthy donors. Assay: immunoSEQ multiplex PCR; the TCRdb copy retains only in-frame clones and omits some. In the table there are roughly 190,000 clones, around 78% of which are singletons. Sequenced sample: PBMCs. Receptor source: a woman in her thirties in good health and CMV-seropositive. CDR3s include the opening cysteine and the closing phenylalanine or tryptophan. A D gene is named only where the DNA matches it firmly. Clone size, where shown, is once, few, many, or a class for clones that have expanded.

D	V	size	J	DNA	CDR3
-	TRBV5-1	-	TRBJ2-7	TGCGCCAGCACCAACAGGGATTACTCCTACGAGCAGTACTTC	CASTNRDYSYEQYF
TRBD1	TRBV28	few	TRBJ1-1	TGTGCCAGTAACCGGGACAGGGTCGTTACTGAAGCTTTCTTT	CASNRDRVVTEAFF
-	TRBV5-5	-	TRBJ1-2	TGTGCCAGCAGCTTGAGCACAGTCTATGGCTACACCTTC	CASSLSTVYGYTF
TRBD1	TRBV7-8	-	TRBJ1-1	TGTGCCACAGCGCAGGGGGCGGGGAACACTGAAGCTTTCTTT	CATAQGAGNTEAFF
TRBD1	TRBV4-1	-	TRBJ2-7	TGCGCCAGCAGCCACCCGGGACAGGGGAAATACGAGCAGTACTTC	CASSHPGQGKYEQYF
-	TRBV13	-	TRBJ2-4	TGTGCCAGCAGCTTAGCCACCTTGGGGGGGCTCAAAAACATTCAGTACTTC	CASSLATLGGLKNIQYF
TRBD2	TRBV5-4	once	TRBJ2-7	TGTGCCAGCAGCCCGGGACTAGCGGGAGGCTACGAGCAGTACTTC	CASSPGLAGGYEQYF
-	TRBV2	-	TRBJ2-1	TGTGCCAGCGGTTTTGCAGGCTCCTACAATGAGCAGTTCTTC	CASGFAGSYNEQFF
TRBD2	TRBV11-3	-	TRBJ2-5	TGTGCCAGCAGCTCCCCCAGCGGGAAGGAGACCCAGTACTTC	CASSSPSGKETQYF
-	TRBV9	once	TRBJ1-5	TGTGCCAGCAGCGCCCGGGGAGGTCAGCCCCAGCATTTT	CASSARGGQPQHF
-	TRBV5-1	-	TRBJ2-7	TGCGCCAGCAGCCCCGACAGTTACTACGAGCAGTACTTC	CASSPDSYYEQYF
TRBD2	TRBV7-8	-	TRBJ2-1	TGTGCCAGCAGCACCAGCGGGAGCTCCTACAATGAGCAGTTCTTC	CASSTSGSSYNEQFF
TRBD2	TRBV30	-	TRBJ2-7	TGTGCCTGGAGTCGACTAGCGAGCTACGAGCAGTACTTC	CAWSRLASYEQYF
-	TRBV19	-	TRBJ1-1	TGTGCCAGTAGTATAATTTGGGCAGATGAAGCTTTCTTT	CASSIIWADEAFF
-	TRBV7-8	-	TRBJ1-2	TGTGCCAGCAGCTTAGAAAGGGGATTGCGACAGGGCTACACCTTC	CASSLERGLRQGYTF
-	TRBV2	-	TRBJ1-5	TGTGCCAGCAGTGTTGTCGAGGGTCGGTATTTCAATCAGCCCCAGCATTTT	CASSVVEGRYFNQPQHF
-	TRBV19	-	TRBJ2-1	TGTGCCAGTAGTATTCGCATATACAACAATGAGCAGTTCTTC	CASSIRIYNNEQFF
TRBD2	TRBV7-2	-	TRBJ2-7	TGTGCCAGCAGCCCCGCTACTAGCGGGAGAGTCCACGAGCAGTACTTC	CASSPATSGRVHEQYF
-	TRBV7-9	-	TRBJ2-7	TGTGCCAGCAGCTTAAAGGCAGGCGTCTCTTTCTACGAGCAGTACTTC	CASSLKAGVSFYEQYF
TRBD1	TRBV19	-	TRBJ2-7	TGTGCCAGTAGTAGGGGGACAGCCAGGTCCTACGAGCAGTACTTC	CASSRGTARSYEQYF
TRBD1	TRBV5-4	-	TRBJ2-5	TGTGCCAGCAGCCCTCGGGACAGGGGGGCCCAAGAGACCCAGTACTTC	CASSPRDRGAQETQYF
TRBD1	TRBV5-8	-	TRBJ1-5	TGTGCCAGCAGCTTTTCAGGGGGCGCGGGCAATCAGCCCCAGCATTTT	CASSFSGGAGNQPQHF
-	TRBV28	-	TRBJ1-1	TGTGCCAGCAGCCCCAGACCGTGGGGGGGCACTGAAGCTTTCTTT	CASSPRPWGGTEAFF
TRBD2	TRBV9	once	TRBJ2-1	TGTGCCAGCAGCATCCGACTAGCGGGTGAGCAGTTCTTC	CASSIRLAGEQFF
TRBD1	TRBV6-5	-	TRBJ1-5	TGTGCCAGCAGTTCCCGACAGGGGAGCAATCAGCCCCAGCATTTT	CASSSRQGSNQPQHF
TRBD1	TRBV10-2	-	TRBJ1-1	TGCGCCAGCAGTGAGTTGGAAGGTTGGACAGGGGCGGGCGCTGAAGCTTTCTTT	CASSELEGWTGAGAEAFF
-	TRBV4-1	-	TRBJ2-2	TGCGCCAGCAGCCAACCGCCACAGGGCCACGGGGAGCTGTTTTTT	CASSQPPQGHGELFF
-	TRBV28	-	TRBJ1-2	TGTGCCAGCAGTTGGAGCGGGGCAGGGAGACATGGCTACACCTTC	CASSWSGAGRHGYTF
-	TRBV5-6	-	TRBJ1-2	TGTGCCAGCAGCTCCCTACAGGGTACGGGCTATGGCTACACCTTC	CASSSLQGTGYGYTF
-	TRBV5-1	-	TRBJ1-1	TGCGCCAGCAGCTTCACAGCGGGGAACACTGAAGCTTTCTTT	CASSFTAGNTEAFF
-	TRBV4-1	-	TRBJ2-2	TGCGCCAGCAGCCAAGAGCCAGGGATTGGCACCGGGGAGCTGTTTTTT	CASSQEPGIGTGELFF
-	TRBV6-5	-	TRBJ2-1	TGTGCCAGCAGTTACGCGGGCGGGATCTCCTACAATGAGCAGTTCTTC	CASSYAGGISYNEQFF
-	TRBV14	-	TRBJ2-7	TGTGCCAGCAGCCAAGCAGGATCCTACGAGCAGTACTTC	CASSQAGSYEQYF
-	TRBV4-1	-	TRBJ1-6	TGCGCCAGCAGCCCTCTAGACAGGAGTAATTCACCCCTCCACTTT	CASSPLDRSNSPLHF
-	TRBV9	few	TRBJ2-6	TGTGCCAGCAGCGCTTACTCTGGGGCCAACGTCCTGACTTTC	CASSAYSGANVLTF
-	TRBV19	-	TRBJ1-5	TGTGCCAGTAGTCGGGGGGCGGGAAGCAATCAGCCCCAGCATTTT	CASSRGAGSNQPQHF
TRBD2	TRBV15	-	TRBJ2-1	TGTGCCACCAGCAGGGGTTTTAGCGGGGGGCCCCCCGATGAGCAGTTCTTC	CATSRGFSGGPPDEQFF
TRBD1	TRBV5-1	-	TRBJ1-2	TGCGCCAGCAGCTTAGTCACAGGGGGCTATGGCTACACCTTC	CASSLVTGGYGYTF
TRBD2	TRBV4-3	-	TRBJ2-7	TGCGCCAGCAGCCAAGCTACTAGCGGCATTTTCTACGAGCAGTACTTC	CASSQATSGIFYEQYF
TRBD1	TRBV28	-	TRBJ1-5	TGTGCCAGCAGCATGGACAGGGAAGGCAATCAGCCCCAGCATTTT	CASSMDREGNQPQHF
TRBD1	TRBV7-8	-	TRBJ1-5	TGTGCCAGCAGCTCGAAGAGGACAGGGGCTCAGCCCCAGCATTTT	CASSSKRTGAQPQHF
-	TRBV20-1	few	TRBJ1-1	TGCAGTGCTCCAGGGGACACTGAAGCTTTCTTT	CSAPGDTEAFF
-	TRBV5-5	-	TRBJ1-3	TGTGCCAGCAGCTTGGCCAGAAACTCTGGAAACACCATATATTTT	CASSLARNSGNTIYF
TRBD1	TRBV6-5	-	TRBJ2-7	TGTGCCAGCAGTTACGCGACAGGGTCCTACGAGCAGTACTTC	CASSYATGSYEQYF
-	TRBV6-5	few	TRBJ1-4	TGTGCCAGCAGTCCAGCAACTAATGAAAAACTGTTTTTT	CASSPATNEKLFF
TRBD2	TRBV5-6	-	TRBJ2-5	TGTGCCAGCAGCCGACTAGCGGGGGGACAAGAGACCCAGTACTTC	CASSRLAGGQETQYF
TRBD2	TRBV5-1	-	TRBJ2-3	TGCGCCAGCAGCTTGCGAGGACCGGGAGGGGCAGATGTAACGCAGTATTTT	CASSLRGPGGADVTQYF
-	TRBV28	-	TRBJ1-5	TGTGCCAGCAGTTTTCCCAGGGGCAATCAGCCCCAGCATTTT	CASSFPRGNQPQHF
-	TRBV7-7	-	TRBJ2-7	TGTGCCAGCAGCCCGGGAGTCAACCCACCCCCCTACGAGCAGTACTTC	CASSPGVNPPPYEQYF
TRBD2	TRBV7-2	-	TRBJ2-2	TGTGCCAGCAGCCCCCGACTAGCGGGGGGCCGGACCGGGGAGCTGTTTTTT	CASSPRLAGGRTGELFF
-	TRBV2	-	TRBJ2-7	TGTGCCAGCACGGTTTATTCCGGTGGAGGCGAGCAGTACTTC	CASTVYSGGGEQYF
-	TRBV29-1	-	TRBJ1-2	TGCAGCGTTGAAGGAAAAGGGGCTAGTCTTGGCTACACCTTC	CSVEGKGASLGYTF
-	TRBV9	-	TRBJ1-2	TGTGCCAGCAGCCCGGACACAAACTATGGCTACACCTTC	CASSPDTNYGYTF
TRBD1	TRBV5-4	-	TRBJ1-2	TGTGCCAGCAGAAAGACAGGGCTCAACTACGGCTACACCTTC	CASRKTGLNYGYTF
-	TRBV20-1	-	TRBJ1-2	TGCAGCGGCTGGGCTCCCGGCTACACCTTC	CSGWAPGYTF